Listed here are 17 T cell receptor beta chains from one sample, sequenced in a study of blood T cell repertoires in COVID-19. Some clones are missing from TCRdb's copy, which holds only in-frame ones; the method was immunoSEQ multiplex PCR. This table holds 490,000 or so clones, 80% to 90% found once. Source material: PBMCs or T cells enriched from blood (not recorded which). These receptors were obtained from a woman aged 55-70 years who had recovered from COVID-19.

This chain links TRBV2 with TRBJ2-7, with D hard to call. Germline-derived CDR1 and CDR2 are SNHLY and FYNNEI. The CDR3 runs 14 residues. Deletions cut 3 bases from V and 0 bases from J, with 9 bases between. The CDR3 is CASSDNRSSYEQYF. CDR3 in DNA: TGTGCCAGCAGTGACAATAGGAGCTCCTACGAGCAGTACTTC.

The chain couples TRBV29-1 to TRBJ1-2; D is possibly TRBD1 (6 bases). Germline V gene data show CDR1 as SQVTM and CDR2 as ANQGSEA. With 5 bases removed from V and 1 base from J, the gap between germline ends came to 14 bases. This CDR3 has 14 amino acids. The DNA of the CDR3 is TGCAGCGTTCCTACAGGGAGAGTTAACTATGGCTACACCTTC. It encodes CSVPTGRVNYGYTF.

To note about this clone: At the DNA level, this CDR3 is encoded by other sequences in the same sample as well. The chain links TRBV18 to TRBJ1-1; D is undetermined. CDR1 is KGHSH and CDR2 is LQKENI in the germline V gene. The CDR3 has 13 amino acids. V lost 3 bases and J 1 base, leaving 6 bases between the germline ends. CDR3 coding DNA: TGTGCCAGCTCACCCGACAAGAACACTGAAGCTTTCTTT. As protein: CASSPDKNTEAFF.

This chain connects TRBV27 to TRBJ1-1, with D maybe TRBD1 (5 bases). The CDR3 sequence is 14 residues long. CDR1 is MNHEY, CDR2 SMNVEV, per germline (reference sequence). Deletions cut 4 bases from V and 5 bases from J, with 14 bases between. In nucleotides, the CDR3 is TGTGCCAGCAGTTGGGGGGGTAGGGGTACTGAAGCTTTCTTT. Translating gives CASSWGGRGTEAFF.

The genes are TRBV9 and TRBJ1-3, with D unresolved. Trimming shortened V by 3 bases and J by 0 bases, and 7 bases separated the two germline ends. The CDR3 extends over 14 amino acids. Looked up from germline, CDR1 is SGDLS and CDR2 is YYNGEE. CDR3 sequence (DNA): TGTGCCAGCAGCGGTATTAACTCTGGAAACACCATATATTTT. Its protein is CASSGINSGNTIYF.

V and J are TRBV20-1 and TRBJ2-7; D might be TRBD2 (6 bases). The CDR3 contains 14 residues. V lost 3 bases, J lost 6 bases, and 18 bases lay in between. Per the germline V gene, CDR1 is DFQATT and CDR2 is SNEGSKA (reference sequence). The CDR3 DNA follows: TGCAGTGCTAGTATGCCGGGGGATGGGTCCGAGCAGTACTTC. This sequence encodes CSASMPGDGSEQYF.

The chain links TRBV5-6 to TRBJ1-3; 11 nucleotides match TRBD1. The CDR3 length is 14 residues. Germline V CDR1 and CDR2: SGHDT, YYEEEE. J was trimmed by 7 bases and V by 2 bases; bases with no gene match: 2. In DNA form, the CDR3 reads TGTGCCAGCAGCTTCTGGGACAGGGGGAACACCATATATTTT. Translated, it gives CASSFWDRGNTIYF.

V gene TRBV5-1 combines with J gene TRBJ1-2; 8 bases match TRBD1. Germline lookup yields CDR1 SGHRS and CDR2 YFSETQ. V shed 4 bases and J 1 base; nucleotides not matched to a gene: 3. The CDR3 length is 14 residues. The CDR3 here is CASSHGQGNYGYTF. DNA for the CDR3: TGCGCCAGCAGCCACGGACAGGGTAACTATGGCTACACCTTC.

The V call is TRBV4-2, the J call TRBJ2-5; TRBD2 matches 7 bases. The CDR3 extends over 17 amino acids. Germline V lookup: CDR1 LGHNA, CDR2 YNFKEQ. The junction had 8 bases not matched to a gene; V was cut back by 1 base and J by 0 bases. CDR3 sequence (DNA): TGTGCCAGCAGCCAAGGGTCTAGCGGAGGGTACCAAGAGACCCAGTACTTC. Translated: CASSQGSSGGYQETQYF.

V is TRBV10-1 and J is TRBJ2-1, with a weak D call TRBD1 (5 bases). Per germline, CDR1 WNHNN and CDR2 SYGVQD (reference sequence). V was cut by 0 bases and J by 3 bases, with 12 bases left in between. The CDR3 consists of 16 residues. The CDR3: CASSESWGLGYNEQFF. The CDR3, as DNA: TGCGCCAGCAGTGAGTCGTGGGGCCTTGGCTACAATGAGCAGTTCTTC.

V is TRBV4-1 and J is TRBJ2-6, with 8 bases identical to TRBD1. Germline V CDR1 and CDR2: MGHRA, YSYEKL. V gave up 0 bases and J gave up 3 bases; unmatched junction bases: 7. The CDR3 contains 18 residues. The CDR3 protein is CASSQDGQGAVGANVLTF. The CDR3 DNA sequence: TGCGCCAGCAGCCAAGATGGCCAGGGGGCAGTTGGGGCCAACGTCCTGACTTTC.

This chain uses TRBV12-5 with TRBJ2-7; 10 bases map to TRBD1. This CDR3 has 16 amino acids. Per germline, CDR1 LGHNT and CDR2 FRNRAP. V shed 0 bases and J 2 bases; nucleotides not matched to a gene: 4. This chain's CDR3 is CASGLVTGTGAYEQYF. The CDR3 nucleotides are TGTGCTAGTGGTTTGGTGACCGGGACAGGGGCCTACGAGCAGTACTTC.

The chain joins TRBV19 to TRBJ1-5; 7 bases fit TRBD1. With 6 bases clipped from V and 4 bases from J, the junction kept 9 bases outside the gene matches. The CDR3 totals 15 residues. The germline gives CDR1 LNHDA, CDR2 SQIVND (reference sequence). The CDR3: CASRGTGDRNQPQHF. The CDR3 nucleotides are TGTGCCAGTAGGGGAACAGGGGATCGGAATCAGCCCCAGCATTTT.

This rearrangement joins TRBV29-1 to TRBJ1-1; 8 bases map to TRBD1. The CDR3 has 13 amino acids. CDR1 and CDR2 from the germline V gene are SQVTM and ANQGSEA. The V segment lost 6 bases and the J segment 4 bases; nucleotides outside the gene matches: 7. The CDR3 sequence: CSVVGQGVTEAFF. CDR3 bases: TGCAGCGTGGTAGGACAGGGCGTCACTGAAGCTTTCTTT.

This chain joins TRBV9 and TRBJ1-1; TRBD1 matches at 7 bases. The CDR3 loop spans 14 amino acids. The J segment lost 1 base and the V segment lost 4 bases, leaving 4 bases of the junction unmatched. From germline, CDR1 is SGDLS and CDR2 YYNGEE. CDR3: CASSRGGANTEAFF. CDR3 sequence (DNA): TGTGCCAGCAGCAGAGGGGGCGCGAACACTGAAGCTTTCTTT.

The gene calls are TRBV18 and TRBJ2-2; D gene ambiguous. The CDR3 spans 14 residues. V lost 2 bases and J lost 6, with 10 bases in between. Germline V gives CDR1 KGHSH, CDR2 LQKENI. The CDR3 nucleotides read TGTGCCAGCTCACCATTGGAGTCGGCCGGGGAGCTGTTTTTT. Translating gives CASSPLESAGELFF.

This rearrangement joins TRBV6-5 to TRBJ2-2; 11 bases are a match to TRBD2. The V gene's germline CDR1 is MNHEY and CDR2 SVGAGI. This CDR3 comprises 16 residues. Losses at the gene ends were 2 bases for V and 4 bases for J; bases not matched to a gene: 3. The CDR3 DNA follows: TGTGCCAGCAGTTACCCCCTAGCGGGGGGCACCGGGGAGCTGTTTTTT. As protein: CASSYPLAGGTGELFF.